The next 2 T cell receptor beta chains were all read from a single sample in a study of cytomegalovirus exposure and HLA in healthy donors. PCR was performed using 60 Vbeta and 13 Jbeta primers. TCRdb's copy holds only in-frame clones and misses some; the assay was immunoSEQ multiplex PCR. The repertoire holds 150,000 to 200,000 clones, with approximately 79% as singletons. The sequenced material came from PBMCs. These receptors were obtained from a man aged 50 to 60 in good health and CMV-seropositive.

The CDR3 here is CASRQGYEQYF. The CDR3 nucleotides are TGTGCCAGTCGACAGGGCTACGAGCAGTACTTC. This chain connects TRBV19 to TRBJ2-7; TRBD1 matches at 7 bases. The CDR3 sequence is 11 residues long. Germline V gene sequence: CDR1 LNHDA, CDR2 SQIVND (reference sequence). V gave up 8 bases and J gave up 3 bases; unmatched junction bases: 1.

The CDR3 DNA is TGCGCCAGCAGTGCGACAGCGAACACTGAAGCTTTCTTT. This translates into CASSATANTEAFF. This chain connects TRBV10-2 to TRBJ1-1; D perhaps matches TRBD1 (5 bases). Trimming shortened V by 4 bases and J by 1 base, and 7 bases separated the two germline ends. The CDR3 spans 13 residues. CDR1 is WSHSY and CDR2 is SAAADI in the germline V gene.